This T cell receptor beta chain was sequenced in a study of beta chain features in type 1 diabetes listed by TCRdb under 2018. In terms of the full investigation: Mean age, gender distribution, total cell number and subset yield did not differ between patients and healthy donors. Across all samples, 107,917,701 sorted cells were examined, and cell number per subset correlated strongly with RNA yield. In the study, TCRB repertoires of sorted circulating CD4+ T cell subsets from recently diagnosed type 1 diabetes patients were compared with those of matched healthy donors. Regulatory and stem cell-like memory subsets were obtained from only 8 patients and roughly eight healthy donors, while naive and central memory subsets were obtained from all 30 or so donors.

The CDR3 sequence holds 12 residues, the cysteine and phenylalanine included. The sequence is cut down to CDR3 DNA, 36 bases in frame from base 1. V is cut back by 10 bases and J by 6 bases, with 8 bases in the junction unmatched. Sequences MNHEY (CDR1) and SMNVEV (CDR2) are obtained from the germline V gene (reference sequence). Concerning this clone itself: The target of this receptor is not known. Per-nucleotide qualities are absent, and no much larger clonotype sits a single base away.

A single peripheral blood draw of around 0.11 L on average was collected from each donor into heparinised tubes. Using a panel that included CD45RO, CCR7, CD25, CD127, CD95 and CD27, naive, central memory, regulatory and stem cell-like memory CD4+ T cells were sorted on a BD FACSAria II. Every sorted population had a purity above 95%. PBMCs were isolated immediately by Lymphoprep density gradient centrifugation and stained directly without culture. So that batch effects would be minimized, each experiment stained and sorted samples in pairs, pairing one healthy donor with one patient. All of the isolated RNA was reverse transcribed with the High Capacity cDNA Reverse Transcription Kit, so expressed TCRB transcripts were sequenced. Deep immunoSEQ sequencing was performed on naive, central memory and regulatory T cell samples, with an average of around 3.4 million total reads per sample. Sorted cells were lysed in RLT buffer and RNA was extracted with DNase-treated RNeasy Micro or Mini kits, depending on cell number. To prevent cross-contamination, each cell subset was processed individually, whereas patient and healthy donor samples were processed jointly. Using the immunoSEQ multiplex PCR, TCRB sequences were amplified from cDNA into 87-bp fragments spanning the CDR3 region. The amplicons were sequenced using the Illumina HiSeq platform. Concerning the study's data processing: Synthetic template baselines were used to correct PCR bias computationally, reads within Hamming distance 2 were collapsed, and singletons that could not be merged were discarded. Reads were aligned to IMGT to assign V, D and J genes, CDR3 length, and insertions or deletions at six rearrangement sites. Within each subset, clonotype counts were normalized to sorted cell number, after which true diversity and Gini coefficients were computed with the tcR R package. The overlap coefficient, calculated on TCRB nucleotide sequences, was used to measure repertoire sharing. As a proxy for the pre-selection repertoire, out-of-frame TCRB sequences from naive cells were analyzed. TCRdb holds this immuneACCESS table with in-frame rearrangements only. Some clones are missing; in checked studies, unresolved V genes explain under half, and the rest has no known cause. For V, J and clone size, that table is used; D and trimming come from the DNA. The table for this sample lists 250,000 to 300,000 clones; roughly 25% of them were counted only once. Of the sample, around 0.013% falls within the top ten clones.

Here is what the overall study found, with its caveats: Because small numbers of individuals were included in the HLA sub-analyses, any influence of HLA type on TCRB rearrangement was left unresolved. Type 1 diabetes patients showed a moderate but significant shortening of TCRB CDR3 length in all four CD4+ subsets. Sequencing cDNA rather than genomic DNA could over-represent highly expressing activated cells, although activation and CD3 levels did not differ between groups. PCR may preferentially amplify shorter templates, but because patient and control samples were amplified and corrected together, any resulting skew would affect both groups equally. At VDJ recombination sites, patients with type 1 diabetes made fewer insertions and deleted more nucleotides, a pattern implying thymic rearrangement abnormalities. The naive, central memory and regulatory TCRB repertoires appeared to resemble one another more closely among patients than among healthy donors.

Sequenced sample: naive CD4+ T cells from blood. This specimen's cell subset or site label, per the study, means: true naive CD4+ T cells. Recombination connected TRBV27 to TRBJ2-7; 8 junctional bases match TRBD1. This sequence originates from a woman between 25 and 40 years old with type 1 diabetes. The nucleotides are TGTGCCACCCGGACAGGGATAGGCGAGCAGTACTTC. Translated, it gives CATRTGIGEQYF.